This TCR beta chain was sequenced in a study of T cell responses to AZD1222 COVID-19 vaccine. Produced via immunoSEQ multiplex PCR; TCRdb's table is partial and in-frame only. Here the sample spans under 200,000 clones, more than 75% being singletons. The CDR3 is 15 amino acids. With V trimmed by 3 bases and J by 7 bases, 8 bases remained unmatched. The germline CDR1 and CDR2 sequences are KGHDR and SFDVKD. Whole-study findings and limits: In the spike-specific TCR repertoire, nearly half reportedly target unmutated variant regions. The number of AZD1222 recipients seropositive at baseline was only six. Increased Spike-specific TCR breadth and depth were observed after two AZD1222 doses.

Note on this clone: Its antigen is not known.

Source: peripheral blood, taken 28 days after the second AZD1222 dose. The source of this sequence is an adult who received the AZD1222 COVID-19 vaccine. The chain combines TRBV24-1 with TRBJ1-2, with 9 nucleotides matching TRBD1. CDR3 DNA: TGTGCCACCAGTGATGGCGGGACAGGGATTGCTGGCTACACCTTC. Residues: CATSDGGTGIAGYTF.